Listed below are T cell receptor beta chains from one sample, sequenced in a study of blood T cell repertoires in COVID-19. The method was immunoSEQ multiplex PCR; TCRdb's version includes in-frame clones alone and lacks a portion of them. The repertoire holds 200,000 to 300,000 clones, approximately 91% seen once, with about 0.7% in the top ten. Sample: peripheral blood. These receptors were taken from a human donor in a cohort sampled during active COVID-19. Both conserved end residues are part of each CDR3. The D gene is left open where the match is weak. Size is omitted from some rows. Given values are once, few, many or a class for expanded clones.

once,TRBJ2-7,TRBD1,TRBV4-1,CASSQDRWAGGILEQYF,TGCGCCAGCAGCCAAGATCGTTGGGCAGGGGGCATTCTCGAGCAGTACTTC
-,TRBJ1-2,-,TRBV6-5,CASSYSTSAYGYTF,TGTGCCAGCAGTTACTCCACATCTGCCTATGGCTACACCTTC
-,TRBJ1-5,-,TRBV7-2,CASSPRAGDQPQHF,TGTGCCAGCAGCCCGAGGGCAGGGGATCAGCCCCAGCATTTT
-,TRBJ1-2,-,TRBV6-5,CASSYSAGLGGYTF,TGTGCCAGCAGTTACTCAGCGGGGCTCGGCGGCTACACCTTC
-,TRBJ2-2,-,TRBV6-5,CASLSVGELFF,TGTGCCAGCCTCTCAGTCGGGGAGCTGTTTTTT
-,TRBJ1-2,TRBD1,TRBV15,CATSRKSTGTYGYTF,TGTGCCACCAGCAGAAAATCGACAGGGACTTATGGCTACACCTTC
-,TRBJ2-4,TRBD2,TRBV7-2,CASSSVGDGRAKNIQYF,TGTGCCAGCAGCTCCGTCGGGGACGGGAGGGCCAAAAACATTCAGTACTTC
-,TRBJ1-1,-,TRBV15,CATSREARQTEAFF,TGTGCCACCAGCAGAGAGGCCCGACAGACTGAAGCTTTCTTT
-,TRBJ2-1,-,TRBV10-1,CASSGTSYSYNEQFF,TGCGCCAGCAGCGGGACTTCTTACTCCTACAATGAGCAGTTCTTC
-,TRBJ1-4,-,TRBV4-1,CASSQDGLIPNEKLFF,TGCGCCAGCAGCCAAGATGGCCTGATTCCTAATGAAAAACTGTTTTTT
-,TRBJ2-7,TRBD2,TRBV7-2,CASSLSSGSRGEQYF,TGTGCCAGCAGCCTATCTAGCGGGAGTCGGGGCGAGCAGTACTTC
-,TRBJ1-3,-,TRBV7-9,CASSPGRGASGNTIYF,TGTGCCAGCAGCCCAGGCCGGGGGGCCTCTGGAAACACCATATATTTT
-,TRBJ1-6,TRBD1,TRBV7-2,CASSTREAGGTPLHF,TGTGCCAGCAGCACCCGAGAGGCAGGGGGGACACCCCTCCACTTT
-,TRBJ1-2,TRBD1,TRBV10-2,CASSEGDRGGYTF,TGCGCCAGCAGTGAAGGCGACAGGGGAGGCTACACCTTC
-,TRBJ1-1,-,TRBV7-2,CASSLQAGDTEAFF,TGTGCCAGCAGCTTGCAGGCAGGGGACACTGAAGCTTTCTTT
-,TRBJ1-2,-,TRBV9,CASSVAGGDGYTF,TGTGCCAGCAGCGTAGCGGGGGGAGATGGCTACACCTTC
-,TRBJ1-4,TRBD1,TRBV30,CAWTTGTNEKLFF,TGTGCCTGGACGACAGGGACTAATGAAAAACTGTTTTTT
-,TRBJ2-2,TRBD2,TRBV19,CASSPRTSVNTGELFF,TGTGCCAGTAGTCCCCGGACTAGCGTGAACACCGGGGAGCTGTTTTTT
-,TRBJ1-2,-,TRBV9,CASSVVGEDYGYTF,TGTGCCAGCAGCGTAGTTGGGGAGGACTATGGCTACACCTTC
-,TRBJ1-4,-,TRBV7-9,CASSLGGGYNEKLFF,TGTGCCAGCAGCTTAGGAGGCGGTTACAATGAAAAACTGTTTTTT
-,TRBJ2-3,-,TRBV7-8,CASSLQTTSTDTQYF,TGTGCCAGCAGCTTACAGACGACTAGCACAGATACGCAGTATTTT
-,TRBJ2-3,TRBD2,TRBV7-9,CASSHLLAGTTDTQYF,TGTGCCAGCAGCCATCTGCTAGCGGGGACCACAGATACGCAGTATTTT
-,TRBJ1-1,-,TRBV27,CASSHYREPSTEAFF,TGTGCCAGCAGCCACTACAGGGAGCCCAGCACTGAAGCTTTCTTT
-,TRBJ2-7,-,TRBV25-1,CASSSPSSYEQYF,TGTGCCAGCAGTTCTCCCTCTTCCTACGAGCAGTACTTC
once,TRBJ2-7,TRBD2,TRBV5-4,CASSFKTSGGTYEQYF,TGTGCCAGCAGCTTCAAGACTAGCGGGGGGACCTACGAGCAGTACTTC
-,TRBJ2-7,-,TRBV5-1,CASSSHYEQYF,TGCGCCAGCAGCTCCCACTACGAGCAGTACTTC
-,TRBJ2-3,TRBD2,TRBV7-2,CASSLPSGNRVTDTQYF,TGTGCCAGCAGCTTACCTAGCGGGAACCGGGTGACAGATACGCAGTATTTT
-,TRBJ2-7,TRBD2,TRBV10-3,CAIRGLAGSYEQYF,TGTGCCATCAGGGGACTAGCGGGATCCTACGAGCAGTACTTC
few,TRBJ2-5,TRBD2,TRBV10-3,CAIRPAGGQETQYF,TGTGCCATCAGGCCAGCGGGAGGGCAAGAGACCCAGTACTTC
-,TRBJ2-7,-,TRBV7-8,CASSHFSYEQYF,TGTGCCAGCAGCCACTTCTCCTACGAGCAGTACTTC
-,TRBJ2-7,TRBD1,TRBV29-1,CSVGWDSSYEQYF,TGCAGCGTTGGATGGGACAGTTCCTACGAGCAGTACTTC
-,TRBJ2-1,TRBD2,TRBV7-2,CASPSGRTSGPYNEQFF,TGTGCCAGTCCCAGCGGGAGGACTAGCGGACCCTACAATGAGCAGTTCTTC
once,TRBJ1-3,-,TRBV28,CATATQGWNTIYF,TGTGCCACCGCAACCCAGGGGTGGAACACCATATATTTT
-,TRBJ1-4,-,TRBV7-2,CASSAVESSGEKLFF,TGTGCCAGCAGCGCGGTTGAATCGAGCGGTGAAAAACTGTTTTTT
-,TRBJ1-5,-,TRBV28,CASSLRRARSNQPQHF,TGTGCCAGCAGTTTACGCAGGGCCCGAAGCAATCAGCCCCAGCATTTT
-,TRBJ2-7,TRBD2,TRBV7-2,CASSSIAGVYEQYF,TGTGCCAGCAGCTCTATAGCGGGAGTCTACGAGCAGTACTTC
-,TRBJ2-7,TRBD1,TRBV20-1,CSASAGTAYEQYF,TGCAGTGCTAGTGCCGGGACAGCCTACGAGCAGTACTTC
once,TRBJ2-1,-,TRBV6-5,CASSPTANEQFF,TGTGCCAGCAGCCCGACAGCGAATGAGCAGTTCTTC
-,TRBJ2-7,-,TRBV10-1,CASSEEIAYEQYF,TGCGCCAGCAGTGAGGAGATTGCCTACGAGCAGTACTTC
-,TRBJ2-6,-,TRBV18,CASSDYSGANVLTF,TGTGCCAGCTCCGACTACTCTGGGGCCAACGTCCTGACTTTC
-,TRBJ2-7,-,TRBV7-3,CASSLNGPAASYEQYF,TGTGCCAGCAGCTTAAACGGTCCCGCCGCATCCTACGAGCAGTACTTC
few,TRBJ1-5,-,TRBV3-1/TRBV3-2,CASSQDLNQPQHF,TGTGCCAGCAGCCAAGACTTAAATCAGCCCCAGCATTTT
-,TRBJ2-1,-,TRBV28,CASEGLTAGEQFF,TGTGCCAGTGAAGGACTTACGGCAGGTGAGCAGTTCTTC
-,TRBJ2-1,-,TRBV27,CASSPREGFYNEQFF,TGTGCCAGCAGCCCGAGAGAGGGATTCTACAATGAGCAGTTCTTC
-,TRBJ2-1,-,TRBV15,CATTPGGRWGEQFF,TGTGCCACCACGCCAGGGGGGAGGTGGGGTGAGCAGTTCTTC
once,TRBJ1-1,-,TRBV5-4,CASSWEGINTEAFF,TGTGCCAGCAGCTGGGAGGGAATCAACACTGAAGCTTTCTTT
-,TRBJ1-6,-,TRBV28,CATRGGSSYNSPLHF,TGTGCCACACGGGGGGGGAGCTCCTATAATTCACCCCTCCACTTT
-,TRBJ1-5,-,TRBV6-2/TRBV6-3,CASSYVSGNQPQHF,TGTGCCAGCAGTTACGTTTCAGGCAACCAGCCCCAGCATTTT
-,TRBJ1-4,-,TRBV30,CAWAGGNEKLFF,TGTGCCTGGGCCGGGGGGAATGAAAAACTGTTTTTT
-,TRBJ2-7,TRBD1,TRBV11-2,CASSLVPRDRGHEQYF,TGTGCCAGCAGCTTAGTCCCCCGGGACAGGGGCCACGAGCAGTACTTC
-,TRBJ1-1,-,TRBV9,CASTILPGRNTEAFF,TGTGCCAGCACCATACTCCCAGGCCGGAACACTGAAGCTTTCTTT
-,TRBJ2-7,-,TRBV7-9,CASSSETTYEQYF,TGTGCCAGCAGCTCAGAGACAACCTACGAGCAGTACTTC
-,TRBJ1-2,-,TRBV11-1,CASSLAGDTGYGYTF,TGTGCCAGCAGCTTAGCCGGGGACACAGGGTATGGCTACACCTTC
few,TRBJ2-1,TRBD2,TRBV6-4,CASSDGTNNEQFF,TGTGCCAGCAGTGACGGGACTAACAATGAGCAGTTCTTC
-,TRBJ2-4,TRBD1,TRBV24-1,CATSKGGRGKNIQYF,TGTGCCACCAGTAAAGGGGGCCGCGGCAAAAACATTCAGTACTTC
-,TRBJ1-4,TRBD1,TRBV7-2,CASSLQGFANEKLFF,TGTGCCAGCAGCCTACAGGGGTTTGCTAATGAAAAACTGTTTTTT
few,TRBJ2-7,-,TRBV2,CASKTGSYEQYF,TGTGCCAGCAAAACAGGGAGCTACGAGCAGTACTTC
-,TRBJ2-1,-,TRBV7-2,CASSLAGSVDNEQFF,TGTGCCAGCAGCTTAGCCGGGAGTGTCGACAATGAGCAGTTCTTC
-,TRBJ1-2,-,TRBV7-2,CASSLGAATNYGYTF,TGTGCCAGCAGCTTAGGGGCTGCGACAAACTATGGCTACACCTTC
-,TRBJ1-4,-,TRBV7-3,CASSLGPNEKLFF,TGTGCCAGCAGCTTGGGCCCTAATGAAAAACTGTTTTTT